This T cell receptor beta chain was recovered during a study of blood T cell repertoires in COVID-19. Study context: Specimens from acute and convalescent COVID-19 originated in the United States, Italy and Spain. PBMCs, B-cell-depleted T cells, or T cells provided the cDNA or gDNA that made up the material.

Sequencing used immunoSEQ multiplex PCR; TCRdb keeps in-frame clones, though not all of them. The sample consists of some 150,000 clones, about nine tenths of them appearing once. Germline values: CDR1 SGHAT, CDR2 FQNNGV. The CDR3 has 17 residues. V shed 5 bases and J shed 1 base, with 18 bases lying between them. This chain joins TRBV11-2 and TRBJ1-3; a weak D match, TRBD1 (5 bases). The specimen was peripheral blood. The TCR comes from a woman between 55 and 75 years old with active or convalescent COVID-19. CDR3 sequence reads: CASSQYKPAGSGNTIYF. As DNA, the CDR3 is TGTGCCAGCAGCCAATACAAACCGGCAGGGTCTGGAAACACCATATATTTT.